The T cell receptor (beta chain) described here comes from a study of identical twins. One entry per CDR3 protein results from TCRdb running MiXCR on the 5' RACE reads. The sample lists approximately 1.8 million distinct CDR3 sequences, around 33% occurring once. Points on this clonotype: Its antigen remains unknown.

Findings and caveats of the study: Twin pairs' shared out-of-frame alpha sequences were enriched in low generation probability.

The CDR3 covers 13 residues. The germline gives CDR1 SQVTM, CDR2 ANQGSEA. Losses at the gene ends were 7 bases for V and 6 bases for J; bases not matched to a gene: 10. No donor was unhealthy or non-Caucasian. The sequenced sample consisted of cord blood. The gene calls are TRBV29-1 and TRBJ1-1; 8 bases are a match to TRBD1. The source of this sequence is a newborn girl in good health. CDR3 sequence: CSAPRQGSAEAFF. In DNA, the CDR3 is TGCAGCGCTCCCAGACAGGGGAGTGCTGAAGCTTTCTTT.